The T cell receptor beta chain described here comes from a study of blood T cell repertoires in COVID-19. Study-wide context: PBMCs, B-cell-depleted T cells, or T cells provided the cDNA or gDNA that made up the material.

Individuals in the exposed group had encountered a COVID-19 case within 2 weeks preceding study entry. Per the authors' pipeline: Estimation of nucleated cell counts relied on the amplification of reference gene primers. Clones were sequenced by immunoSEQ multiplex PCR, and TCRdb holds only the in-frame ones, with some missing. V, J and clone size reflect that table, while D and trimming were determined from the DNA. The repertoire has some 300,000 clones, just under 90% of them found once; the top ten carry less than 3.5%. The CDR3 loop spans 15 amino acids. CDR1 is SGHNT, CDR2 YENEEA, per germline. With 7 bases clipped from V and 3 bases from J, the junction kept 11 bases outside the gene matches.

The clonotype was recovered from a woman aged 45-59 years who had been exposed to COVID-19. The chain has TRBV11-3 and TRBJ1-2, with 7 bases fitting TRBD1. Sequences were obtained from PBMCs or T cells enriched from blood (not recorded which). CDR3 bases: TGTGCCAGCACGACCCAGGGACAGCTCCACTATGGCTACACCTTC. It yields the protein CASTTQGQLHYGYTF.